Shown below are 25 T cell receptor beta chains from a single sample sequenced in a study of T cell responses to AZD1222 COVID-19 vaccine. The data were produced by immunoSEQ multiplex PCR, yet TCRdb's version contains in-frame clones alone and is incomplete. The sample includes 90,000 to 150,000 clones, approximately 86% seen only once; the top ten take 2.5% to 3%. The sample was peripheral blood, taken 28 days after the second AZD1222 dose. These receptors all stem from an adult who received the AZD1222 COVID-19 vaccine.

This chain connects TRBV5-4 to TRBJ1-2; 7 bases align to TRBD1. CDR1 is SGHNT, CDR2 YYREEE, per germline (reference sequence). The ends lost 4 bases at V and 0 bases at J; junction bases unmatched: 6. The CDR3 spans 15 residues. This CDR3 is CASSIGQASNYGYTF. The CDR3 DNA is TGTGCCAGCAGCATTGGACAGGCTTCTAACTATGGCTACACCTTC.

The CDR3 region has the DNA TGTGCCATCAAACGGGACACGGACACCGGGGAGCTGTTTTTT. This encodes CAIKRDTDTGELFF. The chain links TRBV10-3 to TRBJ2-2, with D possibly TRBD1 on 6 matching bases. CDR3 length equals 14 residues. The V end lost 7 bases, the J end lost 3 bases, and 12 bases lay between the germline ends. Per germline, CDR1 ENHRY and CDR2 SYGVKD.

This clone was counted a single time. V is TRBV2 and J is TRBJ2-1; 15 bases fit TRBD2. The CDR3 loop spans 18 amino acids. Germline lookup yields CDR1 SNHLY and CDR2 FYNNEI. The V and J ends lost 6 bases and 0 bases, in that order; junction bases with no gene match: 6. The CDR3 sequence: CASSLGLAGGASYNEQFF. In DNA, the CDR3 is TGTGCCAGCAGCCTCGGACTAGCGGGGGGGGCCTCCTACAATGAGCAGTTCTTC.

The chain carries TRBV5-4 and TRBJ2-7; the match to TRBD2 covers 7 bases. Trimming removed 2 bases from V and 6 bases from J; junction bases left unmatched: 11. The CDR3 has 15 residues. The germline CDR1 and CDR2 sequences are SGHNT and YYREEE (reference sequence). CDR3 region: CASSLGGGFPREQYF. The CDR3 DNA follows: TGTGCCAGCAGCTTAGGCGGGGGTTTTCCACGCGAGCAGTACTTC.

In this sample, this clone turned up a few times. The chain uses TRBV28 and TRBJ1-5, with 9 bases aligning to TRBD1. CDR3 length: 15 residues. J was trimmed by 6 bases and V by 0 bases; bases with no gene match: 3. CDR1 and CDR2 from the germline V gene are MDHEN and SYDVKM. The CDR3 DNA follows: TGTGCCAGCAGTTTATGGGGACAGGGCGGTCAGCCCCAGCATTTT. It encodes CASSLWGQGGQPQHF.

The rearrangement links TRBV6-1 to TRBJ1-5; unclear D gene. Germline V lookup: CDR1 MNHNS, CDR2 SASEGT. The V end lost 2 bases, the J end lost 0 bases, and 8 bases lay between the germline ends. This CDR3 has 15 amino acids. DNA of the CDR3: TGTGCCAGCAGTGAATTTTCCCTTAGCAATCAGCCCCAGCATTTT. Protein product: CASSEFSLSNQPQHF.

V is TRBV7-2 and J is TRBJ2-7; 7 nucleotides agree with TRBD1. The CDR3 consists of 13 residues. V gave up 5 bases and J gave up 5 bases; unmatched junction bases: 6. Per the germline V gene, CDR1 is SGHTA and CDR2 is FQGNSA. The CDR3 sequence: CASSIDRVNEQYF. As DNA, the CDR3 is TGTGCCAGCAGCATCGACAGGGTCAACGAGCAGTACTTC. The variable domain in full, completed from reference TRBV7-2 and TRBJ2-7, reads GAGVSQSPSNKVTEKGKDVELRCDPISGHTALYWYRQSLGQGLEFLIYFQGNSAPDKSGLPSDRFSAERTGGSVSTLTIQRTQQEDSAVYLCASSIDRVNEQYFGPGTRLTVT.

The rearrangement joins TRBV7-3 to TRBJ1-6; D possibly corresponds to TRBD1 (6 bases). This CDR3 is 14 amino acids long. CDR1 is SGHTA and CDR2 is FQGTGA in the germline V gene. Trimming stripped 5 bases from V and 10 bases from J, with 15 bases between. The CDR3 coding sequence is TGTGCCAGCAGCGGAGGGGGGGCTCGGTCACCCCTCCACTTT. Protein sequence: CASSGGGARSPLHF.

The chain combines TRBV5-1 with TRBJ2-7; TRBD2 is a possible D gene (5 bases). The V gene lost 0 bases and the J gene lost 2 bases, with 9 bases spanning the gap. The germline gives CDR1 SGHRS, CDR2 YFSETQ. The CDR3 runs 14 residues. This CDR3 reads CASSLGQRAYEQYF. The CDR3 region has the DNA TGCGCCAGCAGCTTGGGCCAGAGGGCCTACGAGCAGTACTTC. Variable domain in full (rest from reference TRBV5-1 and TRBJ2-7): KAGVTQTPRYLIKTRGQQVTLSCSPISGHRSVSWYQQTPGQGLQFLFEYFSETQRNKGNFPGRFSGRQFSNSRSEMNVSTLELGDSALYLCASSLGQRAYEQYFGPGTRLTVT.

The V gene is TRBV19, the J gene TRBJ1-5; 7 positions match TRBD1. Germline V CDR1 and CDR2: LNHDA, SQIVND (reference sequence). This CDR3 contains 15 residues. V trimming: 6 bases; J trimming: 3 bases; junction bases outside the gene matches: 8. The CDR3 DNA reads TGTGCCAGTAGGGGGTGGGACAGTACCAATCAGCCCCAGCATTTT. It translates to CASRGWDSTNQPQHF.

The genes are TRBV6-1 and TRBJ2-7; TRBD1 aligns across 7 bases. CDR3 length equals 17 residues. J gave up 6 bases and V 4 bases, and 18 bases lay outside the gene matches. Looked up from germline, CDR1 is MNHNS and CDR2 is SASEGT. This CDR3 is CASSGIKGRGMYGEQYF. The CDR3, as DNA: TGTGCCAGCAGTGGAATTAAAGGCAGGGGGATGTACGGCGAGCAGTACTTC.

The table lists this clone with a few counts. V gene TRBV5-6 combines with J gene TRBJ2-3; TRBD1 aligns across 8 bases. Unmatched junction bases numbered 7, after V lost 4 bases and J lost 0 bases. Germline lookup yields CDR1 SGHDT and CDR2 YYEEEE. This CDR3 has 16 residues. The CDR3 loop reads CASSGSGQGSTDTQYF. The CDR3 DNA sequence: TGTGCCAGCAGCGGGTCAGGACAGGGAAGCACAGATACGCAGTATTTT.

The sample holds many counts of this clone. The gene calls are TRBV6-1 and TRBJ2-1; no clear D. V lost 3 bases to trimming and J lost 0 bases, with 12 bases between them. CDR3 length: 16 residues. CDR1 is MNHNS and CDR2 is SASEGT in the germline V gene. In nucleotides, the CDR3 is TGTGCCAGCAGTGATTATGGGGTTAGCTCCTACAATGAGCAGTTCTTC. Translated: CASSDYGVSSYNEQFF.

In nucleotides, the CDR3 is TGTGCCAGCAGTTACGGCGGGGGGCAGCGTAATTCACCCCTCCACTTT. It yields the protein CASSYGGGQRNSPLHF. The chain combines TRBV6-5 with TRBJ1-6; a possible D gene is TRBD1 (6 bases). The CDR3 is 16 amino acids. The germline V gene encodes CDR1 MNHEY and CDR2 SVGAGI. The V gene lost 2 bases and the J gene lost 6 bases, with 14 bases spanning the gap.

The rearrangement links TRBV2 to TRBJ2-1; maybe TRBD2 (6 bases). Trimming left V 2 bases short and J 5 bases short, with 13 bases between. This CDR3 contains 15 residues. Germline V gene lookup returns CDR1 SNHLY and CDR2 FYNNEI. The CDR3 loop is CASSEPGLGNNEQFF. The CDR3 region has the DNA TGTGCCAGCAGTGAACCGGGACTGGGAAACAATGAGCAGTTCTTC.

The gene calls are TRBV18 and TRBJ1-1; possible D gene TRBD1, 6 bases. The germline V and J ends were trimmed by 3 bases and 6 bases, with 17 bases remaining between them. The CDR3 sequence is 15 residues long. Germline assignment: CDR1 KGHSH and CDR2 LQKENI. The CDR3 reads CASSPNVVEGAEAFF. CDR3 in DNA: TGTGCCAGCTCACCTAACGTGGTCGAGGGGGCTGAAGCTTTCTTT.

The chain recombines TRBV7-2 with TRBJ1-2; TRBD1 matches at 12 bases. CDR1 SGHTA and CDR2 FQGNSA come from the germline V gene. Trimming removed 4 bases from V and 7 bases from J; junction bases left unmatched: 7. The CDR3 is 15 residues long. CDR3 amino acids: CASSSRRDRGLGYTF. The CDR3 nucleotides read TGTGCCAGCAGCTCGCGACGGGACAGGGGGCTTGGCTACACCTTC.

J is TRBJ2-2 and V is TRBV4-3; D might be TRBD2 (6 bases). The CDR3 spans 16 residues. V lost 0 bases, J lost 0 bases, and 8 bases lay in between. Germline values: CDR1 LGHNA, CDR2 YSLEER. The CDR3 DNA sequence: TGCGCCAGCAGCCAAGAACCTAGCGCGAACACCGGGGAGCTGTTTTTT. It codes for CASSQEPSANTGELFF.

This chain connects TRBV5-8 to TRBJ2-7; D possibly matches TRBD1 or TRBD2 (5 bases each). The V and J ends lost 0 bases and 2 bases respectively, with 18 bases between them. This CDR3 comprises 17 residues. CDR1 and CDR2 from the germline V gene are SGHTS and YDEGEE. The CDR3 is CASSLGGFRSSPYEQYF. The CDR3 region has the DNA TGTGCCAGCAGCTTGGGGGGGTTCAGATCCTCTCCCTACGAGCAGTACTTC.

This clone was recorded a few times. The V call is TRBV19, the J call TRBJ1-5; D is possibly TRBD1 (5 bases). The length of the CDR3 is 18 residues. From germline, CDR1 is LNHDA and CDR2 SQIVND (reference sequence). V was shortened by 3 bases and J by 0 bases, with 18 bases between the two germline ends. CDR3 sequence: CASSIRRGRRYSNQPQHF. The CDR3 region has the DNA TGTGCCAGTAGTATCCGGAGGGGACGACGGTATAGCAATCAGCCCCAGCATTTT.

The chain is built from TRBV7-2 and TRBJ2-1, with 12 bases lining up with TRBD2. The CDR3 has 17 amino acids. The germline CDR1 and CDR2 sequences are SGHTA and FQGNSA. After removal of 3 bases from V and 4 bases from J, the junction contained 7 bases not matched to a gene. The CDR3 region has the DNA TGTGCCAGCAGCTTGACTAGCGGGGGAGGATGGTACAATGAGCAGTTCTTC. Translating it yields CASSLTSGGGWYNEQFF.

This chain connects TRBV11-1 to TRBJ2-7; 8 bases map to TRBD1. CDR1 and CDR2 from the germline V gene are SGHAT and FQDESV (reference sequence). This CDR3 comprises 13 residues. Germline trimming cut 5 bases from V and 3 bases from J; bases unmatched to any gene: 3. The CDR3 sequence is CASSPDRGYEQYF. The CDR3 nucleotides are TGTGCCAGCAGCCCCGACAGGGGCTACGAGCAGTACTTC. The whole variable domain, remainder taken from reference TRBV11-1 and TRBJ2-7, is EAEVAQSPRYKITEKSQAVAFWCDPISGHATLYWYRQILGQGPELLVQFQDESVVDDSQLPKDRFSAERLKGVDSTLKIQPAELGDSAMYLCASSPDRGYEQYFGPGTRLTVT.

The chain carries TRBV7-2 and TRBJ1-1; 8 bases align to TRBD1. Germline values: CDR1 SGHTA, CDR2 FQGNSA. CDR3 length: 15 amino acids. V was pared by 6 bases and J by 4 bases, with 10 bases of the junction left unmatched. The chain's CDR3 is CASREDRGRGTEAFF. As DNA, the CDR3 is TGTGCCAGCAGGGAAGACAGGGGACGGGGCACTGAAGCTTTCTTT.

CDR3 in DNA: TGTGCCAGCAGCCTAAGGACGTCTAACACCGGGGAGCTGTTTTTT. Protein sequence: CASSLRTSNTGELFF. The chain couples TRBV7-2 to TRBJ2-2; D gene unclear. V lost 5 bases and J 2 bases, leaving 12 bases between the germline ends. CDR1 is SGHTA and CDR2 is FQGNSA in the germline V gene. This CDR3 has 15 residues. Full variable domain (rest looked up from reference TRBV7-2 and TRBJ2-2): GAGVSQSPSNKVTEKGKDVELRCDPISGHTALYWYRQSLGQGLEFLIYFQGNSAPDKSGLPSDRFSAERTGGSVSTLTIQRTQQEDSAVYLCASSLRTSNTGELFFGEGSRLTVL.

This clone has a handful of counts. V and J are TRBV5-1 and TRBJ2-1, with D perhaps TRBD1 or TRBD2 (5 bases each). Germline V gene sequence: CDR1 SGHRS, CDR2 YFSETQ. V was shortened by 0 bases and J by 2 bases, with 6 bases between the two germline ends. CDR3 length equals 14 residues. The CDR3 reads CASSLGDPYNEQFF. CDR3 bases: TGCGCCAGCAGCTTGGGGGACCCCTACAATGAGCAGTTCTTC.